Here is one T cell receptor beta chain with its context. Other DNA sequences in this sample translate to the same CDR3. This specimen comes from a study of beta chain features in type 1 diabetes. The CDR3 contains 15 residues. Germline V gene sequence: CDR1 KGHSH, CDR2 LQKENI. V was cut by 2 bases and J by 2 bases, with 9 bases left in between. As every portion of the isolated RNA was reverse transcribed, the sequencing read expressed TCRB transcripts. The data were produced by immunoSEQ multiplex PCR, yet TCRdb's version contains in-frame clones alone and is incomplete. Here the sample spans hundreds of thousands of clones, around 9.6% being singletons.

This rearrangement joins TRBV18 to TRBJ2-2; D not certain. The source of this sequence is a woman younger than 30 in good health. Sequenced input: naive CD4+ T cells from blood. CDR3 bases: TGTGCCAGCTCACCATCAGGTCCTAACACCGGGGAGCTGTTTTTT. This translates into CASSPSGPNTGELFF.